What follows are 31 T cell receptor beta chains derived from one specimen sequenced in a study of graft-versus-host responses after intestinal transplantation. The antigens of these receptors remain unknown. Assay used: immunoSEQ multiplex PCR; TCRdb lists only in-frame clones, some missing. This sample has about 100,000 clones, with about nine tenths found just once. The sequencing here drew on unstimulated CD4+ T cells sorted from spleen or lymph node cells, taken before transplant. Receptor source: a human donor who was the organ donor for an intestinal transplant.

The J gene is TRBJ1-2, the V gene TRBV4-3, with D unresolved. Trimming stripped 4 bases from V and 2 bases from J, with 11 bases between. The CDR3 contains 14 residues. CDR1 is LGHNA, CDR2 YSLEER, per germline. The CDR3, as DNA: TGCGCCAGCAGCCCCCGGGGAAGGAACTATGGCTACACCTTC. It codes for CASSPRGRNYGYTF.

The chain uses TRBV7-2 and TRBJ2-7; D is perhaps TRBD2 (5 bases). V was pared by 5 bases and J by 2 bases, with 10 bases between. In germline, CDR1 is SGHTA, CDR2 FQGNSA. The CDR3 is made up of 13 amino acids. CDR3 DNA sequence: TGTGCCAGCAGCCCGAGGGCCACCTACGAGCAGTACTTC. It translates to CASSPRATYEQYF.

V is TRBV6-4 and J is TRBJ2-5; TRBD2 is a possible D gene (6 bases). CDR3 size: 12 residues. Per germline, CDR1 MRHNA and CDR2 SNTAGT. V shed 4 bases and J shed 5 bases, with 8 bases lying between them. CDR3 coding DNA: TGTGCCAGCAGTGTTGGAGGGGAGACCCAGTACTTC. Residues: CASSVGGETQYF.

The CDR3 DNA reads TGCGCCAGCAGCCACCCTCTTCTAGCGGGGGTATACAATGAGCAGTTCTTC. It yields the protein CASSHPLLAGVYNEQFF. The V and J genes are TRBV4-1 and TRBJ2-1; TRBD2 matches 10 bases. The V segment lost 3 bases and the J segment 4 bases; nucleotides outside the gene matches: 9. The germline V gene has CDR1 MGHRA and CDR2 YSYEKL. The CDR3 runs to 17 residues.

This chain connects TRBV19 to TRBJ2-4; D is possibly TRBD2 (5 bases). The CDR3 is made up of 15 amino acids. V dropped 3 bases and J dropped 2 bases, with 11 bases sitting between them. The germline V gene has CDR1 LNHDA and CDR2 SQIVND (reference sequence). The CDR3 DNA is TGTGCCAGTAGTATTTCCGGGGATACCAAAAACATTCAGTACTTC. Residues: CASSISGDTKNIQYF.

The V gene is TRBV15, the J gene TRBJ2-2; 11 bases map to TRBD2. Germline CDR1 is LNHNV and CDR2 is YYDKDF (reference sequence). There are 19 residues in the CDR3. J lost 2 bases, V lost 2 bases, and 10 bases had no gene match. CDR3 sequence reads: CATSRPRGSGGENTGELFF. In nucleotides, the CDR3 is TGTGCCACCAGCAGACCCAGGGGTAGCGGGGGGGAAAACACCGGGGAGCTGTTTTTT.

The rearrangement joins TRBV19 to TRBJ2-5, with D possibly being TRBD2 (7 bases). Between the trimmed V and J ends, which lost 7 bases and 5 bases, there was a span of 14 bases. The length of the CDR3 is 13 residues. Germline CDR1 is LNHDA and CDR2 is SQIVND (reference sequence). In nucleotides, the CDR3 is TGTGCCAGTAACCGGGGGGCCCGGGAGACCCAGTACTTC. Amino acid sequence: CASNRGARETQYF.

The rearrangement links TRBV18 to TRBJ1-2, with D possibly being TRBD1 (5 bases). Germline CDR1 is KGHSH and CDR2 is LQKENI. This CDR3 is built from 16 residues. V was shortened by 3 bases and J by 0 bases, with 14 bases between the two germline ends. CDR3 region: CASSPLGASTNYGYTF. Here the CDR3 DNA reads TGTGCCAGCTCACCTCTAGGGGCATCTACTAACTATGGCTACACCTTC.

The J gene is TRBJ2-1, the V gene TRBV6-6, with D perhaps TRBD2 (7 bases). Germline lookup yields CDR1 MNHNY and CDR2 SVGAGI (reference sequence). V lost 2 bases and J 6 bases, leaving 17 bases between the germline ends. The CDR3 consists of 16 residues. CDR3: CASSYRARAGANEQFF. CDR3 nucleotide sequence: TGTGCCAGCAGTTACAGGGCCAGGGCGGGGGCCAATGAGCAGTTCTTC.

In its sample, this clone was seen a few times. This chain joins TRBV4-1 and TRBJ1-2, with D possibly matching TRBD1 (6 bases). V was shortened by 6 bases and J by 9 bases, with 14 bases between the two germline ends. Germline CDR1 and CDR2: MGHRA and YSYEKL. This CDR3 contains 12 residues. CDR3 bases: TGCGCCAGCAGACAGGGAACGGGGAGCTACACCTTC. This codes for CASRQGTGSYTF.

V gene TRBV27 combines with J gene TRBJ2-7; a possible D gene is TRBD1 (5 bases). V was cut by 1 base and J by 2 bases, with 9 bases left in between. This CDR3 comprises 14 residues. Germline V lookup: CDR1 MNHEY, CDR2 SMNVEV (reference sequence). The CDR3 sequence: CASSLWTNPYEQYF. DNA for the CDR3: TGTGCCAGCAGTTTATGGACAAATCCCTACGAGCAGTACTTC.

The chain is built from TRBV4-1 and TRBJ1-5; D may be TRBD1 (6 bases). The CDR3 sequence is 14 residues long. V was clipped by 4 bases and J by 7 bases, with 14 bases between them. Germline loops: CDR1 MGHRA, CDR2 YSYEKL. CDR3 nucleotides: TGCGCCAGCAGCCCAGACAGGAACCTCCAGCCCCAGCATTTT. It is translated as CASSPDRNLQPQHF.

CDR3 amino acids: CASSPRDTGPQRGTDTQYF. CDR3 nucleotides: TGTGCCAGCAGCCCCCGGGACACAGGGCCCCAACGGGGCACAGATACGCAGTATTTT. The V and J genes are TRBV11-2 and TRBJ2-3; possible D gene TRBD1, 6 bases. The germline V gene encodes CDR1 SGHAT and CDR2 FQNNGV. The CDR3 length is 19 residues. Deletions cut 5 bases from V and 1 base from J, with 25 bases between.

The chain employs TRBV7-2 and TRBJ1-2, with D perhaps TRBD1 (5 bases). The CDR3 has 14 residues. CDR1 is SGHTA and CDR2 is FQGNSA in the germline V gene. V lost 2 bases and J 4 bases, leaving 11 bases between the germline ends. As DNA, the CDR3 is TGTGCCAGCAGCTTATCCCGGGGGACCTATGGCTACACCTTC. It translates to CASSLSRGTYGYTF.

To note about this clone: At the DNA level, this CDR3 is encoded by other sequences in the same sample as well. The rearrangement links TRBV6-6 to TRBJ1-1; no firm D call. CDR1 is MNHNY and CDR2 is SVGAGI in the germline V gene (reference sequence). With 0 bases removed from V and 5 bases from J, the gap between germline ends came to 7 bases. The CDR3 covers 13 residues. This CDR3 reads CASSYSTGTEAFF. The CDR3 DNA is TGTGCCAGCAGTTACTCGACGGGGACTGAAGCTTTCTTT.

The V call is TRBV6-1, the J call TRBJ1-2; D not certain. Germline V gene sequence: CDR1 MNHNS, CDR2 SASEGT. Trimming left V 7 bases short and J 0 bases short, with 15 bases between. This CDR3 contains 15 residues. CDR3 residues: CASTSWQLANYGYTF. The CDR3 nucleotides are TGTGCCAGCACCTCATGGCAGCTAGCTAACTATGGCTACACCTTC.

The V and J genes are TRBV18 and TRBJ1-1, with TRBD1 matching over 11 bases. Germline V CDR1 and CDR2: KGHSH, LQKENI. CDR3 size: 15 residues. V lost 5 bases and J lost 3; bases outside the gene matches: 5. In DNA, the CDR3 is TGTGCCAGCTCAAGACGGGGACAGGGGGACACTGAAGCTTTCTTT. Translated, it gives CASSRRGQGDTEAFF.

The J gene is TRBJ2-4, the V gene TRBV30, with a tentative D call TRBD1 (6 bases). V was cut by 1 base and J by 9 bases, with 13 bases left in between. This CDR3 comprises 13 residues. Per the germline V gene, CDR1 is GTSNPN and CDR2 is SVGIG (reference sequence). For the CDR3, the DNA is TGTGCCTGGAGTGAGGACAGTCCGGGCATTCAGTACTTC. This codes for CAWSEDSPGIQYF.

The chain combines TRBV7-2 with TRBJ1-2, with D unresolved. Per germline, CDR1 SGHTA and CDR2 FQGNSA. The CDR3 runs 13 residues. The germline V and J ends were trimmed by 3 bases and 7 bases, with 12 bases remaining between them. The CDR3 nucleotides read TGTGCCAGCAGCTTGGTTCAACTCGGTGGCTACACCTTC. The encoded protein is CASSLVQLGGYTF.

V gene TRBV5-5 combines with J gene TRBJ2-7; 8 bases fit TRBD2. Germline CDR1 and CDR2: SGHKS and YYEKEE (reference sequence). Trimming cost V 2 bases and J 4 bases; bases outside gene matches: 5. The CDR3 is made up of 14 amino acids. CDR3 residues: CASSLGLASYEQYF. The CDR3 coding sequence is TGTGCCAGCAGCTTAGGACTAGCCTCATACGAGCAGTACTTC.

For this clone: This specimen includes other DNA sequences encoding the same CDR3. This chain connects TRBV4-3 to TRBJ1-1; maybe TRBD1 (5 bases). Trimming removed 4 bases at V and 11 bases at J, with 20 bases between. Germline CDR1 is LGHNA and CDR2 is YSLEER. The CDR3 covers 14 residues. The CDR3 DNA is TGCGCCAGCAGCCCCCCAGGGCCTTGGGTGGGGGCTTTCTTT. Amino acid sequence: CASSPPGPWVGAFF.

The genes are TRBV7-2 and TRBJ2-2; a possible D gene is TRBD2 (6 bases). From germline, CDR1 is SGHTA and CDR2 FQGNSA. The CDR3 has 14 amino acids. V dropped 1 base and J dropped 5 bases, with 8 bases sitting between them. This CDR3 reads CASSLVAGTGELFF. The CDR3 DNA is TGTGCCAGCAGCTTAGTGGCGGGGACCGGGGAGCTGTTTTTT.

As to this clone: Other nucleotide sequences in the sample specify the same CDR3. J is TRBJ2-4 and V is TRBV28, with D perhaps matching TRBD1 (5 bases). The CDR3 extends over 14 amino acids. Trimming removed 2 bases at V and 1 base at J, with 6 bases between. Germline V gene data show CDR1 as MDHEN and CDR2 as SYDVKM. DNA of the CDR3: TGTGCCAGCAGTTTAGCAGGGGCCAAAAACATTCAGTACTTC. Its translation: CASSLAGAKNIQYF.

The CDR3: CASSLDRGDYGYTF. CDR3 coding DNA: TGTGCCAGCAGCTTAGACAGGGGCGACTATGGCTACACCTTC. This chain connects TRBV7-2 to TRBJ1-2, with TRBD1 identical over 7 bases. In germline, CDR1 is SGHTA, CDR2 FQGNSA. The CDR3 sequence is 14 residues long. With 1 base clipped from V and 3 bases from J, the junction kept 2 bases outside the gene matches.

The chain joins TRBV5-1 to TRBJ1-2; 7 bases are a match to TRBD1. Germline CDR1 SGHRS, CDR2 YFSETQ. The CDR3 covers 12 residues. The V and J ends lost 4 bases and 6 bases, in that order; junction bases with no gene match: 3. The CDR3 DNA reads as TGCGCCAGCAGCGAACAGGGGCATGGCTACACCTTC. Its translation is CASSEQGHGYTF.

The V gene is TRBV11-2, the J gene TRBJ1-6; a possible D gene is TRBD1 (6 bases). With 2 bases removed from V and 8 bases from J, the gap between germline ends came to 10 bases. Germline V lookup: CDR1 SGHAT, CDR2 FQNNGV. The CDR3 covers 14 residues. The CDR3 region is CASSLPTGYSPLHF. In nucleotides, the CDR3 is TGTGCCAGCAGCTTACCGACAGGCTATTCACCCCTCCACTTT.

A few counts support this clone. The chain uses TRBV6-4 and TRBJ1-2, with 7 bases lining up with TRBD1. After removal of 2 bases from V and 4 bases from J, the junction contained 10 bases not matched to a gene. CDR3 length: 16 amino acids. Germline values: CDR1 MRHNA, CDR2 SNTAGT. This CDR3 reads CASSDVERQGPYGYTF. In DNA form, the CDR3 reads TGTGCCAGCAGTGACGTCGAAAGACAGGGACCCTATGGCTACACCTTC.

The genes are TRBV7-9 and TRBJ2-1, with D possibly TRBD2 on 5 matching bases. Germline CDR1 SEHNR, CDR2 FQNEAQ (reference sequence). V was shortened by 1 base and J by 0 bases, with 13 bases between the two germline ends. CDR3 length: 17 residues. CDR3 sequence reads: CASSLGVLRDSYNEQFF. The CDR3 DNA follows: TGTGCCAGCAGCTTAGGGGTTCTACGGGACTCCTACAATGAGCAGTTCTTC.

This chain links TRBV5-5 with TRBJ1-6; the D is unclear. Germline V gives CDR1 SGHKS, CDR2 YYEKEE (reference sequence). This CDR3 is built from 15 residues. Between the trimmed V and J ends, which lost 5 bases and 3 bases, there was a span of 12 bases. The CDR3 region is CASRMRAIYNSPLHF. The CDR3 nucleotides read TGTGCCAGCAGGATGCGGGCGATCTATAATTCACCCCTCCACTTT.

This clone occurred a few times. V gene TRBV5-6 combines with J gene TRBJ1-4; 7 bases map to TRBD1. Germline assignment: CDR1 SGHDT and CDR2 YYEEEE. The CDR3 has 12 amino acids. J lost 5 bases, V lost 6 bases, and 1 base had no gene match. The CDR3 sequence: CASKTGNEKLFF. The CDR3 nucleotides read TGTGCCAGCAAGACAGGGAATGAAAAACTGTTTTTT.

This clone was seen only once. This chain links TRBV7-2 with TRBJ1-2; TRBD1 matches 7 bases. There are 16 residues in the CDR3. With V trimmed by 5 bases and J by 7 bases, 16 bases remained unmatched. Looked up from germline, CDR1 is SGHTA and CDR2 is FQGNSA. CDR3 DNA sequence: TGTGCCAGCAGCACACGACAGGGACGAACGGCCTCTGGCTACACCTTC. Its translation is CASSTRQGRTASGYTF.